These 11 T cell receptor beta chains were sequenced from one sample in a study of blood T cell repertoires in COVID-19. Only in-frame clones appear in the TCRdb table, and some are missing; sequencing was by immunoSEQ multiplex PCR. The table lists fewer than 300,000 clones, under 90% of them singletons, with under 3.5% in the top ten. The source material was peripheral blood. The receptors stem from a woman between 18 and 30 years old with acute or convalescent COVID-19.

This chain uses TRBV19 with TRBJ2-7, with 7 nucleotides matching TRBD1. This CDR3 is built from 14 residues. The germline V gene has CDR1 LNHDA and CDR2 SQIVND (reference sequence). The junction had 6 bases not matched to a gene; V was cut back by 6 bases and J by 1 base. In DNA, the CDR3 is TGTGCCAGTAGACCCCCGGGACAGTCCTACGAGCAGTACTTC. This encodes CASRPPGQSYEQYF.

This rearrangement joins TRBV6-5 to TRBJ1-2; D unclear. There are 15 residues in the CDR3. Germline values: CDR1 MNHEY, CDR2 SVGAGI. Trimming left V 7 bases short and J 1 base short, with 16 bases between. In DNA form, the CDR3 reads TGTGCCAGCACCTCGATAGAGCGCGATAACTATGGCTACACCTTC. It translates to CASTSIERDNYGYTF.

The chain couples TRBV10-3 to TRBJ1-1; 8 bases are a match to TRBD1. CDR3 length equals 15 residues. The V segment lost 6 bases and the J segment 0 bases; nucleotides outside the gene matches: 6. In germline, CDR1 is ENHRY, CDR2 SYGVKD. CDR3 loop: CAIRMKQGVNTEAFF. Written as DNA, the CDR3 is TGTGCCATCAGGATGAAACAGGGGGTGAACACTGAAGCTTTCTTT.

This clone has more than one count but fewer than ten. The genes are TRBV7-2 and TRBJ2-1; D is undetermined. V was pared by 1 base and J by 9 bases, with 7 bases between. The CDR3 consists of 12 residues. The germline V gene encodes CDR1 SGHTA and CDR2 FQGNSA. CDR3 nucleotide sequence: TGTGCCAGCAGCTTAGATCTAGGTGAGCAGTTCTTC. It yields the protein CASSLDLGEQFF.

The chain joins TRBV4-1 to TRBJ1-1; D possibly corresponds to TRBD1 (6 bases). Trimming pared 0 bases from V and 7 bases from J, leaving 12 bases between. Germline assignment: CDR1 MGHRA and CDR2 YSYEKL. The CDR3 is 14 amino acids. The CDR3 reads CASSQEIGQREAFF. The CDR3 bases are TGCGCCAGCAGCCAAGAAATCGGACAGCGTGAAGCTTTCTTT.

The chain couples TRBV7-9 to TRBJ1-2; the match to TRBD1 covers 10 bases. Germline V gene data show CDR1 as SEHNR and CDR2 as FQNEAQ (reference sequence). There are 16 residues in the CDR3. Germline trimming cut 0 bases from V and 6 bases from J; bases unmatched to any gene: 7. CDR3 nucleotide sequence: TGTGCCAGCAGCTTAGCCGGGGACAGGGGACGGGATGGCTACACCTTC. Translating gives CASSLAGDRGRDGYTF. The full variable domain, in which reference TRBV7-9 and TRBJ1-2 provide the parts outside the CDR3, is DTGVSQNPRHKITKRGQNVTFRCDPISEHNRLYWYRQTLGQGPEFLTYFQNEAQLEKSRLLSDRFSAERPKGSFSTLEIQRTEQGDSAMYLCASSLAGDRGRDGYTFGSGTRLTVV.

The chain employs TRBV25-1 and TRBJ1-6, with a possible D match to TRBD1 (6 bases). The V end was cut by 1 base, the J end by 7 bases, with 8 bases between. The length of the CDR3 is 14 residues. Looked up from germline, CDR1 is MGHDK and CDR2 is SYGVNS. Here the CDR3 DNA reads TGTGCCAGCAGTGAATTGGGGACAAATTCACCCCTCCACTTT. This encodes CASSELGTNSPLHF.

The genes are TRBV7-9 and TRBJ2-7, with TRBD1 identical over 7 bases. V gave up 1 base and J gave up 2 bases; unmatched junction bases: 11. Germline V gene lookup returns CDR1 SEHNR and CDR2 FQNEAQ (reference sequence). This CDR3 has 17 amino acids. CDR3 in DNA: TGTGCCAGCAGCTTAGGTAGGGGGACAGTTTCACCCTACGAGCAGTACTTC. This encodes CASSLGRGTVSPYEQYF.

This chain uses TRBV12-3 or TRBV12-4 with TRBJ2-3, with a weak D call TRBD1 (5 bases). Trimming stripped 6 bases from V and 9 bases from J, with 13 bases between. This CDR3 is 12 amino acids long. Written as DNA, the CDR3 is TGTGCCAGCAGCCCAGGGTCTGGCACGCAGTATTTT. This gives the protein CASSPGSGTQYF.

V usage is TRBV30 and J usage is TRBJ1-1, with no clear D. The CDR3 sequence is 13 residues long. Trimming removed 4 bases from V and 2 bases from J, with 11 bases in between. CDR1 and CDR2 from the germline V gene are GTSNPN and SVGIG (reference sequence). CDR3 nucleotides: TGTGCCTGGACCCAGGCCCTTAACACTGAAGCTTTCTTT. It is translated as CAWTQALNTEAFF.

This clone was seen just once. The rearrangement uses TRBV15 and TRBJ1-4; 9 bases align to TRBD1. CDR1 and CDR2 from the germline V gene are LNHNV and YYDKDF (reference sequence). V was pared by 5 bases and J by 7 bases, with 8 bases of the junction left unmatched. CDR3 length: 15 amino acids. The CDR3 spells CATSVPGQGGEKLFF. The CDR3 bases are TGTGCCACCAGCGTACCGGGACAGGGCGGTGAAAAACTGTTTTTT.